The 4 T cell receptor beta chains given below trace back to one sample, sequenced in a study of T cell responses to AZD1222 COVID-19 vaccine (dated by TCRdb to the early 2020s). Explained via the paper, the time point label denotes: about 28 days (+/-7) after the second vaccine dose. The method was the immunoSEQ multiplex PCR assay. Imported from immuneACCESS, the table was reduced by TCRdb to in-frame sequences with V and J called. These copies leave out some clones; in studies compared against another copy, an unresolved V gene accounts for under half, and the cause of the remainder is not known. The sample has some 150,000 clones on record, more than 85% of them singletons. Of the sample, approximately 1.4% falls within the top ten clones. Sequences were derived from peripheral blood, sampled 28 days after the second AZD1222 dose. These receptors were obtained from an adult who received the AZD1222 COVID-19 vaccine.

This chain uses TRBV5-4 with TRBJ2-1; the match to TRBD2 covers 9 bases. Germline CDR1 and CDR2: SGHNT and YYREEE (reference sequence). J gave up 0 bases and V 8 bases, and 3 bases lay outside the gene matches. The CDR3 is 14 amino acids. The CDR3 DNA is TGTGCCAGATCAGCGGGGGGCTCCTACAATGAGCAGTTCTTC. Its protein product is CARSAGGSYNEQFF.

The V call is TRBV3-1 (or the pseudogene TRBV3-2), the J call TRBJ2-7, with D perhaps matching TRBD2 (5 bases). V lost 4 bases, J lost 3 bases, and 10 bases lay in between. The CDR3 covers 13 residues. Germline values: CDR1 LGHDT, CDR2 YNNKEL (reference sequence). The chain's CDR3 is CASSLRTGYEQYF. CDR3 sequence (DNA): TGTGCCAGCAGCCTCAGGACTGGCTACGAGCAGTACTTC.

V is TRBV2 and J is TRBJ1-6; D is possibly TRBD1 (5 bases). Trimming took off 3 bases at V and 7 bases at J, with 16 bases between the two ends. Germline CDR1 and CDR2: SNHLY and FYNNEI. The CDR3 spans 16 residues. CDR3 protein: CASSDPGRGENSPLHF. CDR3 bases: TGTGCCAGCAGTGACCCAGGGAGGGGTGAAAATTCACCCCTCCACTTT.

This chain connects TRBV7-9 to TRBJ1-1; no reliable D call. V lost 1 base, J lost 0 bases, and 9 bases lay in between. The CDR3 has 15 residues. Germline CDR1 SEHNR, CDR2 FQNEAQ (reference sequence). CDR3 in amino acids: CASSLEGTLNTEAFF. Here the CDR3 DNA reads TGTGCCAGCAGCTTAGAGGGAACACTGAACACTGAAGCTTTCTTT.